What follows are 6 T cell receptor beta chains derived from one specimen sequenced in a study of T cells in localized non-small cell lung cancer. TCRdb's table, derived via immunoSEQ multiplex PCR, lists solely in-frame clones and lacks some. The sample comprises just over 20,000 clones, 85% of which are singletons, and more than 15% rests with the top ten. The source was PBMCs, collected before any cancer treatment. The origin of the receptors is a woman aged 40 to 75 with stage II squamous cell lung carcinoma.

The V and J genes are TRBV5-1 and TRBJ2-2; unclear D gene. Germline V gene data show CDR1 as SGHRS and CDR2 as YFSETQ. Trimming cost V 4 bases and J 2 bases, with 3 bases left between them. This CDR3 is built from 12 residues. In DNA, the CDR3 is TGCGCCAGCAGCGCCAACACCGGGGAGCTGTTTTTT. It yields the protein CASSANTGELFF.

The chain has TRBV25-1 and TRBJ1-2; D remains unclear. This CDR3 has 13 residues. The V gene lost 2 bases and the J gene lost 2 bases, with 6 bases spanning the gap. Looked up from germline, CDR1 is MGHDK and CDR2 is SYGVNS. CDR3 residues: CASSEGGNYGYTF. In DNA form, the CDR3 reads TGTGCCAGCAGTGAAGGAGGGAACTATGGCTACACCTTC.

The chain links TRBV28 to TRBJ1-1, with a weak D call TRBD1 (6 bases). From germline, CDR1 is MDHEN and CDR2 SYDVKM. The CDR3 has 14 amino acids. With 3 bases removed from V and 1 base from J, the gap between germline ends came to 9 bases. CDR3 in amino acids: CASSFTGTNTEAFF. The CDR3 nucleotides read TGTGCCAGCAGTTTTACAGGGACGAACACTGAAGCTTTCTTT.

The rearrangement links TRBV6-1 to TRBJ2-7; possible D gene TRBD1, 6 bases. V lost 0 bases, J lost 3 bases, and 6 bases lay in between. This CDR3 comprises 13 residues. The germline V gene has CDR1 MNHNS and CDR2 SASEGT. CDR3 residues: CASSEAGHYEQYF. For the CDR3, the DNA is TGTGCCAGCAGTGAAGCGGGACACTACGAGCAGTACTTC.

The V and J genes are TRBV20-1 and TRBJ2-7; D remains ambiguous. Germline V gene data show CDR1 as DFQATT and CDR2 as SNEGSKA (reference sequence). This CDR3 has 11 residues. The V gene lost 4 bases and the J gene lost 1 base, with 5 bases spanning the gap. The DNA of the CDR3 is TGCAGTGCTACGCAGTCCTACGAGCAGTACTTC. It encodes CSATQSYEQYF.

This rearrangement joins TRBV7-2 to TRBJ1-3; D unresolved. CDR1 SGHTA and CDR2 FQGNSA come from the germline V gene. V was clipped by 5 bases and J by 0 bases, with 11 bases between them. The CDR3 extends over 15 amino acids. The CDR3, as DNA: TGTGCCAGCAGCCTCGACGGAGGCTCTGGAAACACCATATATTTT. Protein sequence: CASSLDGGSGNTIYF.